Each of the 2 T cell receptor beta chains below was sequenced from the same sample in a study of cytomegalovirus exposure and HLA in healthy donors. The study ran its PCR with 60 Vbeta and 13 Jbeta primers. The method was immunoSEQ multiplex PCR; TCRdb's version includes in-frame clones alone and lacks a portion of them. The data contain approximately 190,000 clones, 70% of them seen just once; the ten biggest clones take up 2.6%. The source material was PBMCs. The source is a man in his forties in good health and CMV-seropositive.

The chain uses TRBV27 and TRBJ1-2; D is unresolved. V was cut by 3 bases and J by 3 bases, with 8 bases left in between. Germline assignment: CDR1 MNHEY and CDR2 SMNVEV (reference sequence). This CDR3 has 13 residues. Here the CDR3 reads CASSFGEDYGYTF. The CDR3, as DNA: TGTGCCAGCAGTTTTGGAGAGGACTATGGCTACACCTTC.

The chain uses TRBV5-5 and TRBJ1-6; TRBD1 aligns across 12 bases. The germline gives CDR1 SGHKS, CDR2 YYEKEE (reference sequence). The CDR3 is 18 residues long. V shed 3 bases and J 14 bases; nucleotides not matched to a gene: 18. CDR3 loop: CASSSPGQGASKYYTLHF. Written as DNA, the CDR3 is TGTGCCAGCAGCTCCCCGGGACAGGGGGCCTCGAAATACTATACCCTCCACTTT. Full variable domain (missing parts from reference TRBV5-5 and TRBJ1-6): DAGVTQSPTHLIKTRGQQVTLRCSPISGHKSVSWYQQVLGQGPQFIFQYYEKEERGRGNFPDRFSARQFPNYSSELNVNALLLGDSALYLCASSSPGQGASKYYTLHFGNGTRLTVT.